This T cell receptor beta chain emerged from a study of response to subunit inactivated influenza vaccine. Notes on the study in general: The authors proposed limited new T cell recruitment per seasonal influenza vaccination.

This clonotype was counted many times. Its antigen is as yet unknown. MiXCR, run by TCRdb on the RT-PCR reads, gives a single entry per CDR3 protein. Altogether 700,000 to 900,000 distinct CDR3 sequences are present, over 20% being singletons, with the ten largest covering 10%. J was trimmed by 4 bases and V by 6 bases; bases with no gene match: 6. The CDR3 contains 15 residues. The chain has TRBV12-3 or TRBV12-4 and TRBJ2-2; 9 nucleotides align to TRBD1. Sequenced here: PBMCs from blood, sampled 4 to 6 days after vaccination. This receptor was taken from a man over 45 who received an inactivated influenza vaccine. In nucleotides, the CDR3 is TGTGCCAGCAGGGGAGGGACAGGGTTCACCGGGGAGCTGTTTTTT. Protein sequence: CASRGGTGFTGELFF.